This T cell receptor (beta chain) came from a study of OX40 agonist ivuxolimab in advanced cancers. Concerning the study at large: Ivuxolimab was a fully human IgG2 agonistic monoclonal antibody targeting the costimulatory receptor OX40 (CD134). Intravenous ivuxolimab was administered to patients every 2 weeks at six dose levels: 0.01, 0.1, 0.3, 1.5, 3 and 10 mg/kg. Of the approximately 50 dose-escalation patients, hepatocellular carcinoma was present in around 20, melanoma in about 15, renal cell carcinoma in 9 and head and neck cancer in 9. In the dose-escalation cohort, approximately 83% of patients were male, and the mean age was approximately 60 years with a range of roughly 23 to 79. Prior anti-PD-1, anti-PD-L1 or anti-CTLA-4 therapy was permitted, and checkpoint inhibitors had been received by around 40% of dose-escalation patients. Partial responses occurred in three dose-escalation patients: two with cutaneous melanoma and one with hepatocellular carcinoma. Peripheral TCRbeta sequencing aimed to test whether ivuxolimab altered TCR sequence diversity and caused clonal T-cell expansion. The paper covers the monotherapy dose-escalation part of the phase I ivuxolimab trial, which included N of about 56 patients. The investigation overall reported the following: At doses of 0.1 to 3.0 mg/kg, clonal expansion of both CD4+ and CD8+ blood T cells was observed from baseline to week 6. Low levels of normalized T-cell clonal expansion were also seen in some patients who did not respond. After ivuxolimab, more expanded clones were found on average in CD8+ T cells than in CD4+ T cells. In the 0.1-3.0 mg/kg groups, partial responders had among the lowest normalized peripheral clonal expansion, particularly in CD8+ T cells. Which antigens the clonally expanded peripheral T cells were specific for was not determined.

In the case of this clone: The clone's antigen remains unknown. No much larger clone exists at a distance of one base, and base qualities are not known.

The trim is 0 bases for V and 0 bases for J, with a gap of 10 bases between the germline ends. The germline V gene (reference sequence) provides CDR1 SGHNT and CDR2 YYREEE. From the cysteine up to the phenylalanine, the CDR3 has a length of 16 residues. The read is trimmed to its CDR3 DNA, 48 bases read in frame from base 1. Genomic DNA was extracted from sorted cells for sequencing of the TCRbeta CDR3 region. TCRbeta CDR3 regions were sequenced using the immunoSEQ Assay. In TCRdb, the immuneACCESS table is reduced to in-frame sequences with V and J assigned. These tables do not hold every clone; where another copy was compared, an unresolved V gene accounts for under half, and the others remain unexplained. This sample is represented by about 130,000 clones; roughly 91% of them were singletons. The top ten constitute 1% of the sample. The trial excluded patients who had a history of autoimmune disease or who were on systemic immunosuppression. Peripheral blood for TCR sequencing was drawn from every dose cohort at baseline, at cycle 4 day 1 and at cycle 7 day 1. The samples were taken from a phase I, first-in-human, multicenter, open-label dose-escalation trial of ivuxolimab. Adults with locally advanced or metastatic head and neck squamous cell, hepatocellular, melanoma or renal cell carcinoma were enrolled in the trial. Before TCR sequencing, CD4+ T cells and CD8+ T cells from peripheral blood were sorted into separate populations.

The rearrangement joined TRBV5-4 to TRBJ2-1; the D segment cannot be called with confidence. This clonotype was sampled from an adult with an advanced solid tumor such as melanoma, head and neck, liver or kidney cancer. This specimen was CD4+ or CD8+ T cells sorted from blood, taken in a trial of the OX40 agonist ivuxolimab. Here the CDR3 is given as CASSLEQPFSYNEQFF. The bases are TGTGCCAGCAGCTTGGAACAGCCTTTCTCCTACAATGAGCAGTTCTTC.